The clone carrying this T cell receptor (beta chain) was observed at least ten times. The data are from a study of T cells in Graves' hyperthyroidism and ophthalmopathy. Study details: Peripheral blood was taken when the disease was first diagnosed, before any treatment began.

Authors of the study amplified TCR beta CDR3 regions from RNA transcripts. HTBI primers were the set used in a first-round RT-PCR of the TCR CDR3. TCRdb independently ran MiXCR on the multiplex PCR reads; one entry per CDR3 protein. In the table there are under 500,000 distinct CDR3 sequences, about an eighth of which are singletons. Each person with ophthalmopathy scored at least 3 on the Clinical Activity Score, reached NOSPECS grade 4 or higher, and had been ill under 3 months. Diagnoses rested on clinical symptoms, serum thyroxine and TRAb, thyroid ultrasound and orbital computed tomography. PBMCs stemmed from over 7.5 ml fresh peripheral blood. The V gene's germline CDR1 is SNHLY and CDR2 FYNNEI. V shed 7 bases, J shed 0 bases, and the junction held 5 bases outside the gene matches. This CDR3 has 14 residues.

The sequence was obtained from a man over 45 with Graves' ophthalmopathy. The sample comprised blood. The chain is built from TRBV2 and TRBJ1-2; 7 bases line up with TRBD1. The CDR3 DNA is TGTGCCAGCAATCCGGGACAGCCTAACTATGGCTACACCTTC. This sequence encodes CASNPGQPNYGYTF.